This entry features one TCR beta chain sequence. Its specificity is unknown. Researchers put TCRalpha and TCRbeta cDNA through two nested PCRs lasting approximately 17 and 9 cycles. Following a re-call of the 5' RACE reads, TCRdb has one entry per CDR3 protein and lacks DNA. The sample table sets out some 450,000 distinct CDR3 sequences. The sample comes from a study of monozygotic twins with inflammatory bowel disease. Study results and caveats: Twins with IBD were found to have lower TCRbeta diversity (inverse Simpson) than healthy co-twins. Differing immunosuppressive treatments may have added variability to patient repertoires.

The germline V gene has CDR1 SGHRS and CDR2 YFSETQ. The CDR3 contains 15 residues. The V call is TRBV5-1, the J call TRBJ2-7; TCRdb's assignment of TRBD1 cannot be checked, as there is no DNA. Sequencing input: blood. The sequence was obtained from a human donor with ulcerative colitis or Crohn's disease, or a healthy co-twin of an affected twin (not recorded which). The CDR3 sequence: CASSLIQGSSYEQYF.